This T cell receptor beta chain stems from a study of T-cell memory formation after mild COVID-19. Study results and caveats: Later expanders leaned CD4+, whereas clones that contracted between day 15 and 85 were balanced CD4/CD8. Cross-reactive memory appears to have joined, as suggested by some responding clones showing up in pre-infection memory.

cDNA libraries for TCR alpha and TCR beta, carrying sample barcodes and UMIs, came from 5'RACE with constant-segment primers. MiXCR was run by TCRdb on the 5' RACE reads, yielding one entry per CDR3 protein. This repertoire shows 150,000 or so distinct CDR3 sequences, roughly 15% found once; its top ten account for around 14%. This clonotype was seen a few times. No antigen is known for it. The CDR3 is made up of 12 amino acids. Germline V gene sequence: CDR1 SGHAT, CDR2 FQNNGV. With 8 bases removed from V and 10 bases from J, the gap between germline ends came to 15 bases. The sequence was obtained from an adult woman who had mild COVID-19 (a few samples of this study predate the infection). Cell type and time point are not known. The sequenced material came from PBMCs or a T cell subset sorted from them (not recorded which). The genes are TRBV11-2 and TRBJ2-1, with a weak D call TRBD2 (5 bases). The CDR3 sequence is CASGNGVPEQFF. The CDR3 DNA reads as TGTGCCAGCGGGAACGGGGTCCCGGAGCAGTTCTTC.